This entry features one T cell receptor beta chain sequence. Its antigen is currently unknown. These data originate in a study of identical twins' blood T cells. On the study more broadly: Roughly six alpha and roughly six beta libraries together yielded 45 million or so reads. General study points: Twin repertoire similarity may partly reflect shared environment. V gene usage reportedly matched far better within twin pairs than unrelated donors.

V was trimmed by 6 bases and J by 3 bases, leaving 12 bases between them. This CDR3 spans 13 amino acids. The germline V gene encodes CDR1 SQVTM and CDR2 ANQGSEA. TCR cDNA libraries were made from RNA using a previously described, modified protocol. In TCRdb, the 5' RACE reads were re-called with MiXCR into one record per CDR3 protein. The sample shows fewer than 450,000 distinct CDR3 sequences, under 30% of them seen only once. The rearrangement joins TRBV29-1 to TRBJ2-1; D gene ambiguous. The TCR was taken from a woman aged 18-49 years in good health. Sequencing input: PBMCs. The chain's CDR3 is CSVWGTFYNEQFF. DNA for the CDR3: TGCAGCGTGTGGGGAACTTTCTACAATGAGCAGTTCTTC.